A selection of T cell receptor beta chains follows, all from one sample in a study of beta chain features in type 1 diabetes. Libraries were prepared by immunoSEQ multiplex PCR; TCRdb keeps only in-frame clonotypes and omits some of them. The sample yields some 660,000 clones, about an eighth seen once. Sequenced input: naive CD4+ T cells from blood. Receptors were obtained from a man aged 18 to 35 with type 1 diabetes. Each CDR3 is given with its conserved first and last residue. A D gene is named only where the DNA matches it firmly. Where a row states a size, it is once, few, many or the class of an expanded clone; other rows omit it.

d_call,j_call,clone_size,v_call,cdr3_aa,cdr3_nt
TRBD2,TRBJ2-2,few,TRBV27,CASSGLAINTGELFF,TGTGCCAGCAGCGGACTAGCCATTAACACCGGGGAGCTGTTTTTT
-,TRBJ1-2,-,TRBV27,CASSFQGQGGYTF,TGTGCCAGCAGTTTTCAGGGTCAGGGTGGCTACACCTTC
TRBD1,TRBJ1-3,-,TRBV29-1,CSGTGGNSGNTIYF,TGCAGCGGAACAGGGGGCAACTCTGGAAACACCATATATTTT
-,TRBJ1-1,-,TRBV30,CVMTGGTEAFF,TGTGTCATGACCGGGGGCACTGAAGCTTTCTTT
-,TRBJ2-7,-,TRBV5-4,CASSFGYEQYF,TGTGCCAGCAGCTTTGGTTACGAGCAGTACTTC
TRBD1,TRBJ2-5,few,TRBV2,CASSARSTGGGETQYF,TGTGCCAGCAGTGCCCGAAGTACAGGGGGAGGAGAGACCCAGTACTTC
TRBD2,TRBJ2-3,few,TRBV5-4,CASRPGTSGSLGTDTQYF,TGTGCCAGCAGGCCCGGGACTAGCGGGAGTTTGGGCACAGATACGCAGTATTTT
-,TRBJ1-6,-,TRBV9,CASSRAGPGDSPLHF,TGTGCCAGCAGCCGCGCGGGACCCGGCGATTCACCCCTCCACTTT
-,TRBJ1-2,-,TRBV10-3,CAISAGTTYGYTF,TGTGCCATCAGTGCCGGGACCACATATGGCTACACCTTC
-,TRBJ1-5,few,TRBV4-1,CASSQGVGSNQPQHF,TGCGCCAGCAGCCAAGGAGTTGGAAGCAATCAGCCCCAGCATTTT
TRBD1,TRBJ2-1,-,TRBV19,CASWDRNNEQFF,TGTGCCAGTTGGGACAGAAACAATGAGCAGTTCTTC
-,TRBJ1-4,-,TRBV7-9,CASSFSGTPEKLFF,TGTGCCAGCAGCTTTTCGGGCACCCCCGAAAAACTGTTTTTT
-,TRBJ2-5,-,TRBV30,CAWRGSPGQRKETQYF,TGTGCCTGGAGGGGGTCTCCGGGACAAAGGAAAGAGACCCAGTACTTC
-,TRBJ2-7,-,TRBV5-6,CASSLVGQHNSYEQYF,TGTGCCAGCAGCTTGGTGGGCCAGCACAACTCCTACGAGCAGTACTTC
-,TRBJ1-1,few,TRBV7-2,CASSLQGNTEAFF,TGTGCCAGCAGCTTACAGGGAAACACTGAAGCTTTCTTT
-,TRBJ2-2,-,TRBV13,CASSSYSNRFSGELFF,TGTGCCAGCAGCTCTTATTCGAACAGGTTTTCCGGGGAGCTGTTTTTT
-,TRBJ2-3,-,TRBV5-1,CASSPARGLSTDTQYF,TGCGCCAGCAGCCCCGCACGGGGGCTAAGCACAGATACGCAGTATTTT
-,TRBJ2-6,few,TRBV2,CASSRSGAHSGANVLTF,TGTGCCAGCAGTAGGTCGGGTGCCCACTCTGGGGCCAACGTCCTGACTTTC
-,TRBJ1-2,-,TRBV4-2,CASSQDITYGYTF,TGTGCCAGCAGCCAAGATATAACCTATGGCTACACCTTC
TRBD1,TRBJ2-6,-,TRBV14,CASSQIIGTGSSGANVLTF,TGTGCCAGCAGCCAAATAATCGGGACAGGGTCTTCTGGGGCCAACGTCCTGACTTTC
TRBD1,TRBJ2-1,-,TRBV5-1,CASSFASGTGSYNEQFF,TGCGCCAGCAGCTTCGCATCCGGGACAGGCTCCTACAATGAGCAGTTCTTC
TRBD2,TRBJ2-3,-,TRBV6-1,CASSGRTSGSTDTQYF,TGTGCCAGCAGTGGCCGGACTAGCGGTAGCACAGATACGCAGTATTTT
TRBD1,TRBJ2-1,few,TRBV9,CASSAGQGSYNEQFF,TGTGCCAGCAGCGCGGGACAGGGGTCCTACAATGAGCAGTTCTTC
-,TRBJ2-7,-,TRBV5-6,CASSLRGRAREQYF,TGTGCCAGCAGCTTGAGGGGGAGGGCCCGTGAGCAGTACTTC
-,TRBJ2-4,-,TRBV6-6,CASVAGDRAKNIQYF,TGTGCCAGCGTCGCAGGGGACCGAGCCAAAAACATTCAGTACTTC
TRBD1,TRBJ2-5,-,TRBV25-1,CASSYWTGRQETQYF,TGTGCCAGCAGTTATTGGACAGGGCGGCAAGAGACCCAGTACTTC
-,TRBJ2-1,few,TRBV28,CASSFFSTTYNEQFF,TGTGCCAGCAGTTTTTTTTCCACTACCTACAATGAGCAGTTCTTC
TRBD1,TRBJ1-1,few,TRBV5-1,CASSLTQGETEAFF,TGCGCCAGCAGCTTGACTCAGGGGGAGACTGAAGCTTTCTTT
TRBD1,TRBJ1-2,-,TRBV25-1,CASSTTGAGYTF,TGTGCCAGCAGTACTACAGGGGCTGGCTACACCTTC
-,TRBJ2-1,few,TRBV9,CASSVDEGYEQFF,TGTGCCAGCAGCGTAGACGAGGGGTATGAGCAGTTCTTC
-,TRBJ2-4,few,TRBV4-2,CASSQPTQPGKNIQYF,TGTGCCAGCAGCCAACCGACACAGCCGGGCAAAAACATTCAGTACTTC
-,TRBJ1-6,few,TRBV5-4,CASSLTDNSPLHF,TGTGCCAGCAGCTTGACAGATAATTCACCCCTCCACTTT
TRBD1,TRBJ1-2,-,TRBV2,CASSLGQVMGYTF,TGTGCCAGCAGTTTGGGACAGGTTATGGGCTACACCTTC
-,TRBJ2-1,few,TRBV4-3,CASSQEESSYNEQFF,TGCGCCAGCAGCCAAGAGGAGAGCTCCTACAATGAGCAGTTCTTC
TRBD2,TRBJ2-3,-,TRBV5-1,CASSLGLAETDTQYF,TGCGCCAGCAGCTTGGGACTAGCGGAGACAGATACGCAGTATTTT
TRBD2,TRBJ2-1,few,TRBV2,CASSEELAGANEQFF,TGTGCCAGCAGTGAAGAACTAGCGGGAGCAAATGAGCAGTTCTTC